Presented here are 22 T cell receptor beta chains from one specimen sequenced in a study of T cell responses to AZD1222 COVID-19 vaccine. This table comes from immunoSEQ multiplex PCR, and its TCRdb copy is limited to in-frame clones, with some not included. This sample has about 85,000 clones, with about 90% found just once. Sample: peripheral blood, taken on day 0 of AZD1222 vaccination. The source of these receptors is an adult in good health.

This clone was found once. This chain connects TRBV19 to TRBJ2-1; 7 nucleotides match TRBD1. J was trimmed by 9 bases and V by 3 bases; bases with no gene match: 14. Germline-derived CDR1 and CDR2 are LNHDA and SQIVND (reference sequence). The CDR3 contains 16 residues. The CDR3: CASSIPRTGAKSEQFF. CDR3 DNA sequence: TGTGCCAGTAGTATCCCCCGGACAGGTGCTAAGAGTGAGCAGTTCTTC.

The chain couples TRBV18 to TRBJ2-3; the match to TRBD2 covers 8 bases. CDR1 is KGHSH, CDR2 LQKENI, per germline. The CDR3 contains 15 residues. Trimming cost V 4 bases and J 1 base; bases outside gene matches: 4. The CDR3 DNA is TGTGCCAGCTCACGAGCGGGGGTGGGCACAGATACGCAGTATTTT. Translating it yields CASSRAGVGTDTQYF.

The rearrangement links TRBV29-1 to TRBJ1-3; no firm D call. This CDR3 has 16 amino acids. Germline V gives CDR1 SQVTM, CDR2 ANQGSEA. V was clipped by 3 bases and J by 0 bases, with 15 bases between them. CDR3 bases: TGCAGCGTTGACCTATCCGGCAGAAACTCTGGAAACACCATATATTTT. Translating gives CSVDLSGRNSGNTIYF. Complete variable domain (other parts from reference TRBV29-1 and TRBJ1-3): SAVISQKPSRDICQRGTSLTIQCQVDSQVTMMFWYRQQPGQSLTLIATANQGSEATYESGFVIDKFPISRPNLTFSTLTVSNMSPEDSSIYLCSVDLSGRNSGNTIYFGEGSWLTVV.

The chain joins TRBV2 to TRBJ1-2; D gene unclear. The CDR3 contains 13 residues. The V and J ends lost 3 bases and 8 bases respectively, with 13 bases between them. CDR1 and CDR2 from the germline V gene are SNHLY and FYNNEI. The CDR3 DNA sequence: TGTGCCAGCAGTGACGATGGGATTCGAGGCTACACCTTC. It specifies CASSDDGIRGYTF.

This chain connects TRBV27 to TRBJ2-6; D tentatively fits TRBD1 or TRBD2 (5 bases each). Trimming removed 6 bases from V and 0 bases from J, with 18 bases in between. Germline loops: CDR1 MNHEY, CDR2 SMNVEV (reference sequence). The CDR3 runs to 18 residues. The CDR3 region is CASRPAGTGISGANVLTF. The CDR3 DNA reads as TGTGCCAGCAGACCAGCCGGGACGGGGATCTCTGGGGCCAACGTCCTGACTTTC.

The chain uses TRBV10-3 and TRBJ2-6; unclear D gene. The CDR3 covers 18 residues. The germline gives CDR1 ENHRY, CDR2 SYGVKD. The V end was cut by 2 bases, the J end by 0 bases, with 14 bases between. The CDR3 DNA reads as TGTGCCATCAGTGAGGAGGTCCGGACCATCTCTGGGGCCAACGTCCTGACTTTC. It is translated as CAISEEVRTISGANVLTF.

The rearrangement links TRBV30 to TRBJ2-6; D ambiguous. The CDR3 contains 15 residues. The germline V gene encodes CDR1 GTSNPN and CDR2 SVGIG (reference sequence). V gave up 0 bases and J gave up 2 bases, with 8 bases separating them. The CDR3 is CAWSVKTPGANVLTF. The DNA for the CDR3 is TGTGCCTGGAGTGTAAAGACACCTGGGGCCAACGTCCTGACTTTC.

This sequence joins TRBV19 and TRBJ1-5, with D possibly TRBD1 on 5 matching bases. The germline V and J ends were trimmed by 3 bases and 3 bases, with 12 bases remaining between them. The CDR3 has 15 residues. CDR1 is LNHDA and CDR2 is SQIVND in the germline V gene (reference sequence). Here the CDR3 DNA reads TGTGCCAGTAGTATGCTGGGGGTGGACAATCAGCCCCAGCATTTT. Its protein product is CASSMLGVDNQPQHF.

The V call is TRBV19, the J call TRBJ2-2; D not certain. The CDR3 is 13 amino acids. CDR1 and CDR2 from the germline V gene are LNHDA and SQIVND (reference sequence). Trimming cost V 4 bases and J 9 bases, with 12 bases left between them. DNA for the CDR3: TGTGCCAGTAGTAAGGCCCTCTCGAGGGAGCTGTTTTTT. Amino acids: CASSKALSRELFF.

For this clone: The identical CDR3 is also encoded by other nucleotide sequences in the sample. The V gene is TRBV19, the J gene TRBJ2-3; no reliable D call. Trimming stripped 5 bases from V and 0 bases from J, with 9 bases between. This CDR3 contains 14 residues. Germline CDR1 LNHDA, CDR2 SQIVND (reference sequence). The CDR3 loop is CASSPSGSTDTQYF. The CDR3 coding sequence is TGTGCCAGTAGTCCATCAGGTAGCACAGATACGCAGTATTTT.

The chain is built from TRBV5-4 and TRBJ2-3; unclear D gene. V lost 1 base to trimming and J lost 7 bases, with 16 bases between them. Germline CDR1 is SGHNT and CDR2 is YYREEE (reference sequence). The CDR3 covers 15 residues. Here the CDR3 DNA reads TGTGCCAGCAGCTTGAGTGTGGGAACTCAAAATACGCAGTATTTT. Protein product: CASSLSVGTQNTQYF.

CDR3 region: CASSPSRGRRYEQYF. The CDR3 DNA is TGTGCCAGCAGCCCATCGAGGGGGCGCAGGTACGAGCAGTACTTC. This sequence joins TRBV28 and TRBJ2-7; TRBD1 aligns across 7 bases. The CDR3 sequence is 15 residues long. In germline, CDR1 is MDHEN, CDR2 SYDVKM. V shed 6 bases, J shed 4 bases, and the junction held 12 bases outside the gene matches. The whole variable domain, remainder taken from reference TRBV28 and TRBJ2-7, is DVKVTQSSRYLVKRTGEKVFLECVQDMDHENMFWYRQDPGLGLRLIYFSYDVKMKEKGDIPEGYSVSREKKERFSLILESASTNQTSMYLCASSPSRGRRYEQYFGPGTRLTVT.

The J gene is TRBJ2-3, the V gene TRBV29-1, with D hard to call. Germline CDR1 and CDR2: SQVTM and ANQGSEA. The CDR3 runs to 12 residues. With 4 bases removed from V and 2 bases from J, the gap between germline ends came to 7 bases. CDR3 residues: CSVVRSTDTQYF. DNA for the CDR3: TGCAGCGTTGTTCGGTCCACAGATACGCAGTATTTT.

The table lists this clone with a count of one. The genes are TRBV4-3 and TRBJ1-4; 9 bases agree with TRBD1. The length of the CDR3 is 14 residues. Germline assignment: CDR1 LGHNA and CDR2 YSLEER. The V and J ends lost 0 bases and 7 bases, in that order; junction bases with no gene match: 0. DNA for the CDR3: TGCGCCAGCAGCCAAGAGACAGGGGGTGAAAAACTGTTTTTT. It is translated as CASSQETGGEKLFF.

The chain links TRBV19 to TRBJ1-4; D is uncertain. Germline CDR1 and CDR2: LNHDA and SQIVND (reference sequence). CDR3 length: 15 residues. Trimming stripped 8 bases from V and 0 bases from J, with 13 bases between. The CDR3 DNA is TGTGCCAGTCAGATCAGACGATCAACTAATGAAAAACTGTTTTTT. Encoded protein: CASQIRRSTNEKLFF.

The chain employs TRBV28 and TRBJ1-1, with 7 bases identical to TRBD1. The CDR3 has 14 amino acids. The germline V gene has CDR1 MDHEN and CDR2 SYDVKM. V shed 7 bases and J 5 bases; nucleotides not matched to a gene: 10. The CDR3 coding sequence is TGTGCCAGCATCCCAGGGGGGGCGGGGACTGAAGCTTTCTTT. It encodes CASIPGGAGTEAFF.

The chain uses TRBV28 and TRBJ1-2; TRBD1 might be the D (6 bases). Germline lookup yields CDR1 MDHEN and CDR2 SYDVKM. Trimming removed 6 bases from V and 5 bases from J, with 13 bases in between. This CDR3 has 13 amino acids. CDR3 in amino acids: CASRSRGRYGYTF. The CDR3 coding sequence is TGTGCCAGCAGGTCCCGGGGGCGGTATGGCTACACCTTC.

The CDR3 region has the DNA TGTGCCAGCAGCCAAGAAGGACTAGCCCCCGATACGCAGTATTTT. Amino acid sequence: CASSQEGLAPDTQYF. The rearrangement joins TRBV4-2 to TRBJ2-3, with 8 bases lining up with TRBD2. Germline V gene lookup returns CDR1 LGHNA and CDR2 YNFKEQ. V gave up 0 bases and J gave up 6 bases; unmatched junction bases: 5. This CDR3 is built from 15 residues.

This chain uses TRBV6-2 or TRBV6-3 with TRBJ2-7; no clear D. V lost 2 bases to trimming and J lost 3 bases, with 8 bases between them. Germline CDR1 is MNHEY and CDR2 is SVGEGT. The CDR3 contains 13 residues. CDR3 sequence reads: CASSYGPDYEQYF. The CDR3 DNA sequence: TGTGCCAGCAGTTACGGGCCGGACTACGAGCAGTACTTC.

The chain carries TRBV21-1 and TRBJ2-1; the D call of TRBD1 is as the table states it, not checked on the DNA. TRBV21-1 is a known pseudogene. This CDR3 comprises 16 residues. For the CDR3, the DNA is TGTGCCAGCACGATTACAGGGTTACGGTCCTACAATGAGCAGTTCTTC. It codes for CASTITGLRSYNEQFF.

The rearrangement joins TRBV18 to TRBJ1-1, with unresolved D. Germline V CDR1 and CDR2: KGHSH, LQKENI. The CDR3 runs 14 residues. V gave up 3 bases and J gave up 0 bases, with 8 bases separating them. The CDR3 spells CASSPRTVNTEAFF. In nucleotides, the CDR3 is TGTGCCAGCTCACCTAGGACGGTGAACACTGAAGCTTTCTTT.

The CDR3 region has the DNA TGTGCCAGCAGTGAGTTCTATCTCGAGCAGTACTTC. Its protein is CASSEFYLEQYF. This chain joins TRBV6-1 and TRBJ2-7, with no clear D. The germline gives CDR1 MNHNS, CDR2 SASEGT. Trimming left V 3 bases short and J 6 bases short, with 9 bases between. CDR3 length: 12 amino acids.